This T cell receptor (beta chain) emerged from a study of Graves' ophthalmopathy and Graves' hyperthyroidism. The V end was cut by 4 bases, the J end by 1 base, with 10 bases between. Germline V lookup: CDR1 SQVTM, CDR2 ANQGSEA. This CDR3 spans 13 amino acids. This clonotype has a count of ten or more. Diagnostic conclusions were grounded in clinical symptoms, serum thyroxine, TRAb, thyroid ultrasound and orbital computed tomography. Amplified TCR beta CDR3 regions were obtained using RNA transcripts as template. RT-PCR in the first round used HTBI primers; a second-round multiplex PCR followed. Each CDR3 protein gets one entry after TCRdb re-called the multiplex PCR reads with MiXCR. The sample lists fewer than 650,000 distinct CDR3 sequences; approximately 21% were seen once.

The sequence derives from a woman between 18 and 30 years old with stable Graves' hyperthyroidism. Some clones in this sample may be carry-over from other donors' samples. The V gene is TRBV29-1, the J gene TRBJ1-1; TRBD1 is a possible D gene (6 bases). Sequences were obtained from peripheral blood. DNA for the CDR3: TGCAGCGTTGGGAGGGGGGGGAACACTGAAGCTTTCTTT. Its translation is CSVGRGGNTEAFF. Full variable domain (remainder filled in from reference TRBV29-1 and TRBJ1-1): SAVISQKPSRDICQRGTSLTIQCQVDSQVTMMFWYRQQPGQSLTLIATANQGSEATYESGFVIDKFPISRPNLTFSTLTVSNMSPEDSSIYLCSVGRGGNTEAFFGQGTRLTVV.